The sequence of this T cell receptor (beta chain) was determined in a study of cytomegalovirus exposure and HLA in healthy donors. 13 Jbeta primers and 60 Vbeta primers were used for the PCR. Generated by immunoSEQ multiplex PCR, the TCRdb table keeps only in-frame clones and is missing some. The sample holds 150,000 or so clones; roughly 80% are singletons and the top ten take 4% to 4.5%. Study-level findings and limits: In an earlier analysis, most TCR beta V segments were productive about 90% or about 30% of the time. TCR beta chains associated with HLA were, in a later analysis, more clonally expanded than equally common others. There were 150 to 200 TCR beta chains listed as cytomegalovirus-associated.

Comment on this clone: What it binds is not known.

Sample: PBMCs. This sequence was found in a woman in her thirties or forties in good health and CMV-seronegative.

The CDR3 region is CSVAGTGRILAKNIQYF. The CDR3 bases are TGCAGCGTTGCCGGGACTGGGAGGATCCTCGCCAAAAACATTCAGTACTTC. This chain connects TRBV29-1 to TRBJ2-4, with D perhaps TRBD2 (6 bases). Germline V gives CDR1 SQVTM, CDR2 ANQGSEA. V lost 4 bases, J lost 1 base, and 20 bases lay in between. This CDR3 has 17 amino acids.